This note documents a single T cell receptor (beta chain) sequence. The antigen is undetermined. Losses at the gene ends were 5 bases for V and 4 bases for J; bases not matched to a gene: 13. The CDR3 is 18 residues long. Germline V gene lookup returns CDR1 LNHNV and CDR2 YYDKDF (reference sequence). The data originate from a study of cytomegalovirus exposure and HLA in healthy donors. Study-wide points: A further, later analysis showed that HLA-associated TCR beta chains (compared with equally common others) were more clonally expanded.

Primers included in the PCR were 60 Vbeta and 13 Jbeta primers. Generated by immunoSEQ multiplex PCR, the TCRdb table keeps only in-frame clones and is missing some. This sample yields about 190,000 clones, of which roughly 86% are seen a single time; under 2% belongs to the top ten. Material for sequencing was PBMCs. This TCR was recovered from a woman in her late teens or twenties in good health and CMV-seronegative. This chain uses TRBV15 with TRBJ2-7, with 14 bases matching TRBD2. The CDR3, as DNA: TGTGCCACCAGCGGACCCAGGGGGACTAGCGGGAGAGTATACGAGCAGTACTTC. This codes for CATSGPRGTSGRVYEQYF. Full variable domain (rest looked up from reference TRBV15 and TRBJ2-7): DAMVIQNPRYQVTQFGKPVTLSCSQTLNHNVMYWYQQKSSQAPKLLFHYYDKDFNNEADTPDNFQSRRPNTSFCFLDIRSPGLGDTAMYLCATSGPRGTSGRVYEQYFGPGTRLTVT.